Below are 20 T cell receptor beta chains sequenced from a single sample in a study of T-cell reconstitution after alpha-beta-depleted transplantation in children. As it was prepared, the TCRbeta library received unique molecular identifiers. TCRdb re-called the PCR reads with MiXCR, one entry per CDR3 protein. The profile shows some 600,000 distinct CDR3 sequences, 10% to 15% of them singletons. The sample here was PBMCs, mostly from graft donor cells, taken 360 days after TCRalphabeta/CD19-depleted stem cell transplant. The receptors were sampled from a male patient aged 10 to 17 who had a stem cell transplant for acute myeloid leukemia, so the T cells may come from the graft donor.

This clonotype occurred many times. The chain couples TRBV13 to TRBJ2-7; TRBD2 might be the D (6 bases). Looked up from germline, CDR1 is PRHDT and CDR2 is FYEKMQ (reference sequence). The CDR3 consists of 14 residues. Trimming stripped 5 bases from V and 0 bases from J, with 11 bases between. Here the CDR3 reads CASSPRLGSYEQYF. Here the CDR3 DNA reads TGTGCCAGCAGCCCACGACTAGGCTCCTACGAGCAGTACTTC. Complete variable domain (other parts from reference TRBV13 and TRBJ2-7): AAGVIQSPRHLIKEKRETATLKCYPIPRHDTVYWYQQGPGQDPQFLISFYEKMQSDKGSIPDRFSAQQFSDYHSELNMSSLELGDSALYFCASSPRLGSYEQYFGPGTRLTVT.

This clonotype was seen many times. The chain carries TRBV29-1 and TRBJ2-7, with no clear D. Germline loops: CDR1 SQVTM, CDR2 ANQGSEA. This CDR3 region has 11 residues. V lost 6 bases, J lost 4 bases, and 10 bases lay in between. The CDR3 coding sequence is TGCAGCGTGATGACTGGGTACGAGCAGTACTTC. Its protein product is CSVMTGYEQYF.

This clonotype was seen ten or more times. The V gene is TRBV3-1, the J gene TRBJ2-2; 7 bases fit TRBD2. The CDR3 runs to 18 residues. Germline CDR1 and CDR2: LGHDT and YNNKEL (reference sequence). The junction had 12 bases not matched to a gene; V was cut back by 5 bases and J by 0 bases. The CDR3 loop reads CASSLSLRGGPNTGELFF. DNA of the CDR3: TGTGCCAGCAGCTTGAGTCTGCGGGGAGGGCCGAACACCGGGGAGCTGTTTTTT.

The chain's CDR3 is CASNKYAVSTDTQYF. The DNA for the CDR3 is TGTGCCAGCAACAAGTACGCGGTTAGCACAGATACGCAGTATTTT. V and J are TRBV12-3 or TRBV12-4 and TRBJ2-3; D is uncertain. The CDR3 length is 15 residues. Between the trimmed V and J ends, which lost 7 bases and 0 bases, there was a span of 14 bases.

The chain is built from TRBV4-2 and TRBJ2-7; D is ambiguous. The CDR3 consists of 14 residues. Trimming cost V 4 bases and J 0 bases, with 10 bases left between them. Germline loops: CDR1 LGHNA, CDR2 YNFKEQ. The CDR3 bases are TGTGCCAGCAGCCCCGAGCCCTACTCCTACGAGCAGTACTTC. Translation: CASSPEPYSYEQYF.

This clonotype was detected a few times. The chain links TRBV2 to TRBJ2-1; 10 positions agree with TRBD2. V shed 6 bases, J shed 3 bases, and the junction held 8 bases outside the gene matches. The germline gives CDR1 SNHLY, CDR2 FYNNEI. The CDR3 runs 16 residues. The CDR3 DNA sequence: TGTGCCAGCAGCGGCCAACTAGCGGGAATCTACAATGAGCAGTTCTTC. Protein: CASSGQLAGIYNEQFF.

The chain carries TRBV28 and TRBJ2-7; 7 positions match TRBD2. The J segment lost 4 bases and the V segment lost 2 bases, leaving 8 bases of the junction unmatched. The CDR3 is made up of 15 amino acids. Germline lookup yields CDR1 MDHEN and CDR2 SYDVKM. The CDR3 spells CASSLSGAGRYEQYF. CDR3 in DNA: TGTGCCAGCAGTTTAAGCGGGGCAGGAAGATACGAGCAGTACTTC.

This clonotype has ten or more counts. This chain joins TRBV6-1 and TRBJ2-7; TRBD2 aligns across 12 bases. CDR1 MNHNS and CDR2 SASEGT come from the germline V gene. The CDR3 loop spans 14 amino acids. Trimming at V came to 7 bases and at J to 6 bases, leaving 7 bases not matched to a gene. CDR3 region: CASNLAGGPGEQYF. Written as DNA, the CDR3 is TGTGCCAGCAACCTAGCGGGAGGGCCCGGCGAGCAGTACTTC.

This chain uses TRBV15 with TRBJ2-1; D remains unclear. CDR1 is LNHNV and CDR2 is YYDKDF in the germline V gene (reference sequence). CDR3 length equals 13 residues. Trimming left V 1 base short and J 4 bases short, with 5 bases between. The CDR3 nucleotides are TGTGCCACCAGCAGAGTAGGATACAATGAGCAGTTCTTC. Its translation is CATSRVGYNEQFF.

The chain's CDR3 is CSATTGRGNYEQYF. The DNA for the CDR3 is TGCAGTGCTACCACCGGTCGGGGGAACTACGAGCAGTACTTC. This rearrangement joins TRBV20-1 to TRBJ2-7; D may be TRBD2 (6 bases). The CDR3 is 14 residues long. V gave up 4 bases and J gave up 3 bases, with 16 bases separating them. CDR1 is DFQATT and CDR2 is SNEGSKA in the germline V gene (reference sequence).

The chain employs TRBV15 and TRBJ1-2; 8 bases line up with TRBD1. This CDR3 comprises 13 residues. Germline CDR1 and CDR2: LNHNV and YYDKDF (reference sequence). The V and J ends lost 3 bases and 8 bases, in that order; junction bases with no gene match: 5. The CDR3 protein is CATSRDREYGYTF. The CDR3 bases are TGTGCCACCAGCAGGGACAGGGAGTACGGCTACACCTTC. Filled out from reference TRBV15 and TRBJ1-2, the complete variable domain reads DAMVIQNPRYQVTQFGKPVTLSCSQTLNHNVMYWYQQKSSQAPKLLFHYYDKDFNNEADTPDNFQSRRPNTSFCFLDIRSPGLGDTAMYLCATSRDREYGYTFGSGTRLTVV.

In its sample, this clonotype was seen many times. This chain links TRBV27 with TRBJ1-4; D not certain. The CDR3 is 13 amino acids. The V gene's germline CDR1 is MNHEY and CDR2 SMNVEV (reference sequence). Trimming took off 2 bases at V and 10 bases at J, with 11 bases between the two ends. CDR3 loop: CASSLPEVGKLFF. The CDR3, as DNA: TGTGCCAGCAGTTTACCCGAGGTTGGAAAACTGTTTTTT.

This clonotype was picked up a small number of times. V and J are TRBV10-3 and TRBJ2-5; D assignment may be TRBD1 or TRBD2 (5 bases each). There are 14 residues in the CDR3. V lost 6 bases and J lost 4, with 15 bases in between. Germline V gene data show CDR1 as ENHRY and CDR2 as SYGVKD. The CDR3 sequence is CAIRALHGGETQYF. CDR3 DNA sequence: TGTGCCATCAGGGCTCTTCATGGGGGAGAGACCCAGTACTTC.

V gene TRBV29-1 combines with J gene TRBJ2-1; TRBD2 matches 10 bases. This CDR3 has 16 amino acids. Germline lookup yields CDR1 SQVTM and CDR2 ANQGSEA. Trimming at V came to 0 bases and at J to 9 bases, leaving 11 bases not matched to a gene. The chain's CDR3 is CSVEDPLAGVLFEQFF. DNA for the CDR3: TGCAGCGTTGAAGACCCCCTAGCGGGAGTTCTATTTGAGCAGTTCTTC.

Points on this clonotype: Given a much more abundant clone one base away, this may be a read error. V gene TRBV7-1 combines with J gene TRBJ2-1, with D possibly TRBD1 on 6 matching bases. TRBV7-1 is filed as an ORF, its function uncertain. This CDR3 comprises 15 residues. Between the trimmed V and J ends, which lost 2 bases and 0 bases, there was a span of 8 bases. CDR3 nucleotides: TGTGCCAGCAGCTCACAGGGGAGCTCCTACAATGAGCAGTTCTTC. Residues: CASSSQGSSYNEQFF.

This clonotype occurred many times. V and J are TRBV7-6 and TRBJ2-7; 13 nucleotides line up with TRBD2. V dropped 3 bases and J dropped 3; count of bases not matched to a gene: 5. The CDR3 is 16 amino acids. The germline V gene has CDR1 SGHVS and CDR2 FNYEAQ. The CDR3 nucleotides are TGTGCCAGCAGCTTGAGGGGGACTAGCGGGAACTACGAGCAGTACTTC. This encodes CASSLRGTSGNYEQYF.

The V gene is TRBV29-1, the J gene TRBJ1-3, with D tentatively TRBD1 (5 bases). Germline-derived CDR1 and CDR2 are SQVTM and ANQGSEA. Trimming stripped 7 bases from V and 0 bases from J, with 16 bases between. This CDR3 has 15 residues. CDR3 amino acids: CSAEDWGGSGNTIYF. CDR3 sequence (DNA): TGCAGCGCAGAGGACTGGGGGGGCTCTGGAAACACCATATATTTT.

This clonotype has a handful of counts. The chain is built from TRBV20-1 and TRBJ2-3; 7 bases are shared with TRBD2. Unmatched junction bases numbered 7, after V lost 0 bases and J lost 4 bases. The CDR3 spans 15 residues. Germline V lookup: CDR1 DFQATT, CDR2 SNEGSKA (reference sequence). In DNA form, the CDR3 reads TGCAGTGCTAGAGATGGATGGCTAGCGGCAGATACGCAGTATTTT. Its protein is CSARDGWLAADTQYF.

This clonotype has just a few counts. The chain recombines TRBV28 with TRBJ2-7; 9 bases align to TRBD2. From germline, CDR1 is MDHEN and CDR2 SYDVKM. Germline trimming cut 4 bases from V and 6 bases from J; bases unmatched to any gene: 4. CDR3 length: 13 amino acids. CDR3 region: CASSSSGIGEQYF. CDR3 in DNA: TGTGCCAGCAGTTCTAGCGGGATAGGCGAGCAGTACTTC.

The chain links TRBV12-3 or TRBV12-4 to TRBJ2-1; 14 nucleotides match TRBD2. The CDR3 spans 17 residues. Trimming cost V 5 bases and J 8 bases; bases outside gene matches: 11. The CDR3 DNA is TGTGCCAGCAGTCCACAGGGGGGACTAGCGGGAGTCCATGAGCAGTTCTTC. Its translation is CASSPQGGLAGVHEQFF.